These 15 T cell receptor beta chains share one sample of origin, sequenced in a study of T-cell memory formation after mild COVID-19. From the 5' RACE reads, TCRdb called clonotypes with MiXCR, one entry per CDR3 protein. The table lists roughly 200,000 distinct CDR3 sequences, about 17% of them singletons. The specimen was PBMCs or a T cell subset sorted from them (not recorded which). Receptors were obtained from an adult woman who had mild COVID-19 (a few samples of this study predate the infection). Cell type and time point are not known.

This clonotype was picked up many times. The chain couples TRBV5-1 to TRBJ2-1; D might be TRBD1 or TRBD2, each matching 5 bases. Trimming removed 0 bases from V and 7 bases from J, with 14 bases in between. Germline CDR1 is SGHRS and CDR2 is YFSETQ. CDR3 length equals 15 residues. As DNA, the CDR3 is TGCGCCAGCAGCTTGGACCCCGGGACCCCGAATGAGCAGTTCTTC. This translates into CASSLDPGTPNEQFF. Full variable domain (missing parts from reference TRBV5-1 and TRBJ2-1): KAGVTQTPRYLIKTRGQQVTLSCSPISGHRSVSWYQQTPGQGLQFLFEYFSETQRNKGNFPGRFSGRQFSNSRSEMNVSTLELGDSALYLCASSLDPGTPNEQFFGPGTRLTVL.

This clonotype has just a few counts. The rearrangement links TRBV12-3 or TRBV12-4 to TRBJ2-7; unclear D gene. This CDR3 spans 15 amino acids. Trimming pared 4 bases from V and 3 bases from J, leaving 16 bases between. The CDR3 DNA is TGTGCCAGCAGTTCCACTACCCCGGTCCGCTACGAGCAGTACTTC. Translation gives CASSSTTPVRYEQYF.

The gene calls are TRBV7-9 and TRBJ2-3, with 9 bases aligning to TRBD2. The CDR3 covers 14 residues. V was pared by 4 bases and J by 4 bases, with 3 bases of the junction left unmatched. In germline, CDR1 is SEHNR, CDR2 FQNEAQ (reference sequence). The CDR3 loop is CASSSSGASDTQYF. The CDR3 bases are TGTGCCAGCAGCTCTAGCGGGGCATCAGATACGCAGTATTTT.

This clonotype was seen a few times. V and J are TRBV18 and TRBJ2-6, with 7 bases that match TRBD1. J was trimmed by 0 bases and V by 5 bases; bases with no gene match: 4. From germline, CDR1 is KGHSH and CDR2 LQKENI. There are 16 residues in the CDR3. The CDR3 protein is CASSTGQLSGANVLTF. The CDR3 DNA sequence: TGTGCCAGCTCAACGGGACAGCTCTCTGGGGCCAACGTCCTGACTTTC.

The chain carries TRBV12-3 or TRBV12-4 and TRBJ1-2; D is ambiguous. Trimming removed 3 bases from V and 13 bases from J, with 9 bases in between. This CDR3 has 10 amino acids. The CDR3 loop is CASSLWGATF. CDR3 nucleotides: TGTGCCAGCAGTTTGTGGGGAGCCACCTTC.

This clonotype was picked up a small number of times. CDR3 residues: CASRRLANTGELFF. The DNA for the CDR3 is TGTGCCAGCAGGCGACTAGCGAACACCGGGGAGCTGTTTTTT. The chain couples TRBV19 to TRBJ2-2; a weak D match, TRBD2 (6 bases). CDR3 size: 14 residues. The V end was cut by 9 bases, the J end by 0 bases, with 11 bases between. Germline CDR1 and CDR2: LNHDA and SQIVND (reference sequence).

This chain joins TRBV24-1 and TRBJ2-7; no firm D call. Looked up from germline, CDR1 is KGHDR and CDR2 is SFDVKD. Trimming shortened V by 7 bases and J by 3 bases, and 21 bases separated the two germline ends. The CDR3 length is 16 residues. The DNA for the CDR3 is TGTGCCACCAGGCCACCAGAGAGGAAAGGAGACTACGAGCAGTACTTC. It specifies CATRPPERKGDYEQYF.

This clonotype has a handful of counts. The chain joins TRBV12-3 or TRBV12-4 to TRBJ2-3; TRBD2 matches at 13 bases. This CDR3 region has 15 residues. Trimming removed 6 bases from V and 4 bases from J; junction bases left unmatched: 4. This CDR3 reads CASSLTSGRSDTQYF. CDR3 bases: TGTGCCAGCAGCCTGACTAGCGGGAGGTCAGATACGCAGTATTTT.

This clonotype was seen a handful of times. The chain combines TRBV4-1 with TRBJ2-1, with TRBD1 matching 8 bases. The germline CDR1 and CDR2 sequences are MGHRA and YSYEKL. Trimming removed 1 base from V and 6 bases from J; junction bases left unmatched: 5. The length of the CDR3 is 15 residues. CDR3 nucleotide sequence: TGCGCCAGCAGCCAAGTCCAGGGGGCGATCAATGAGCAGTTCTTC. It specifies CASSQVQGAINEQFF.

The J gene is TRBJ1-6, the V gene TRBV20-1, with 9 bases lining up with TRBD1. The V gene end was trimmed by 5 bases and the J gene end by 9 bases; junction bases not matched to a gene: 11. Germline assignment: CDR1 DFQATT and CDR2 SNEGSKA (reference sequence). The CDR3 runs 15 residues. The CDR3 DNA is TGCAGTGCTTACCTTCCGGACAGGGGAAGTTCACCCCTCCACTTT. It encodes CSAYLPDRGSSPLHF.

The CDR3 DNA reads TGTGCCAGCAGTGTGCAGGCTCCTAGCACAGATACGCAGTATTTT. Translation: CASSVQAPSTDTQYF. This chain connects TRBV2 to TRBJ2-3, with unresolved D. Germline CDR1 reads SNHLY; CDR2 reads FYNNEI. This CDR3 has 15 residues. Deletions cut 4 bases from V and 0 bases from J, with 11 bases between.

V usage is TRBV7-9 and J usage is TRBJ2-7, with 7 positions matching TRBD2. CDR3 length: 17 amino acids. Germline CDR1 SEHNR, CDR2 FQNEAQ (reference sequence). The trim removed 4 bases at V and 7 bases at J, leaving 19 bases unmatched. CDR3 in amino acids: CASSSWEGTGHRGEQYF. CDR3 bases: TGTGCCAGCAGCTCATGGGAGGGGACGGGTCATCGAGGTGAGCAGTACTTC.

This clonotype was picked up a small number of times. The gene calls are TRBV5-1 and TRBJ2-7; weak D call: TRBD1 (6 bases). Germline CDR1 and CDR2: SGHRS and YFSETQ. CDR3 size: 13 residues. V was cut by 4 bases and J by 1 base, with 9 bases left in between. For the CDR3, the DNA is TGCGCCAGCAGCATCACAGGGTCCTACGAGCAGTACTTC. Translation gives CASSITGSYEQYF.

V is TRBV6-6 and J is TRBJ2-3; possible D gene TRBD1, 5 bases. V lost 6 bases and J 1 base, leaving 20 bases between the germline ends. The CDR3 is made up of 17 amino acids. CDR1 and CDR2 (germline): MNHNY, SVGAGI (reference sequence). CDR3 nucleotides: TGTGCCAGCAGCCTCGGACAAGGTAAAAGAGGCACAGATACGCAGTATTTT. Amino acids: CASSLGQGKRGTDTQYF.

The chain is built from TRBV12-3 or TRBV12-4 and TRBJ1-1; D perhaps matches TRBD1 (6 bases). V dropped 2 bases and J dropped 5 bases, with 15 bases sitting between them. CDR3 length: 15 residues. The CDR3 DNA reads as TGTGCCAGCAGTTTATCAGCGACAGGAAAGACTGAAGCTTTCTTT. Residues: CASSLSATGKTEAFF.